This TCR beta chain was obtained from a study of cytomegalovirus exposure and HLA in healthy donors. With 60 Vbeta and 13 Jbeta primers, the PCR was carried out. Assay used: immunoSEQ multiplex PCR; TCRdb lists only in-frame clones, some missing. Among about 72,000 clones listed, 75% to 85% were seen once. The V and J ends lost 1 base and 4 bases respectively, with 14 bases between them. This CDR3 spans 15 amino acids. Germline CDR1 is SGHAT and CDR2 is FQNNGV. Notes on the study in general: Later analysis suggested links between common viral pathogens and several top significant clusters. A later analysis reportedly identified an Asian-associated ancestry cluster as carrying fewer N-insertions than the 666-donor mean.

Regarding this clone: The antigen remains undetermined.

The sample comprised PBMCs. The TCR comes from a human donor in good health. The chain has TRBV11-2 and TRBJ2-7; TRBD2 is a possible D gene (5 bases). The CDR3 region is CASSLASSPDYEQYF. The CDR3 bases are TGTGCCAGCAGCTTAGCTAGCAGCCCTGATTACGAGCAGTACTTC.